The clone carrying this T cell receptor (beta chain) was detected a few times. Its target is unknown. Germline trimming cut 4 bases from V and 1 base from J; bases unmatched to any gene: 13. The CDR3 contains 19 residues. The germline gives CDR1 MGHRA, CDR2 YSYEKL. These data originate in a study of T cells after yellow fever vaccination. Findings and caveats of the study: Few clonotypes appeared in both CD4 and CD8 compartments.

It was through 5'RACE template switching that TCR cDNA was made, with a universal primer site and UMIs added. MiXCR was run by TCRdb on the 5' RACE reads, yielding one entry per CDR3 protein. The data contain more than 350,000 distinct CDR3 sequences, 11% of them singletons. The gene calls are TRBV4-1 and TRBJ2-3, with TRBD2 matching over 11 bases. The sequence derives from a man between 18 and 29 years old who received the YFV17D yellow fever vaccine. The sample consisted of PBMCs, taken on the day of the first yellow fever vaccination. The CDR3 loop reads CASSRGLAGGQGRTDTQYF. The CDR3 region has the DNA TGCGCCAGCAGCCGGGGGCTAGCGGGGGGCCAGGGTCGCACAGATACGCAGTATTTT.